Listed below are T cell receptor beta chains from one sample, sequenced in a study of blood T cell repertoires in COVID-19. Assay: immunoSEQ multiplex PCR; the TCRdb copy retains only in-frame clones and omits some. The sample consists of 65,000 to 70,000 clones, approximately 83% of them appearing once. Sample: peripheral blood. All receptors derive from a man aged 35-49 years with COVID-19, enrolled during active disease. CDR3s include the opening cysteine and the closing phenylalanine or tryptophan. The D gene is left open where the match is weak. Expanded clones are given a class, and other clones once, few, many or no size at all.

D gene: TRBD1
clone size: .
J gene: TRBJ1-1
V gene: TRBV7-2
CDR3 protein: CASSSDQGATEAFF
CDR3 DNA: TGTGCCAGCAGTTCCGACCAGGGGGCTACTGAAGCTTTCTTT

D gene: .
clone size: .
J gene: TRBJ1-1
V gene: TRBV5-6
CDR3 protein: CASQAGVTEAFF
CDR3 DNA: TGTGCCAGCCAGGCAGGTGTTACTGAAGCTTTCTTT

D gene: .
clone size: .
J gene: TRBJ2-7
V gene: TRBV5-6
CDR3 protein: CASSKGISSEQYF
CDR3 DNA: TGTGCCAGCAGCAAGGGGATTTCGAGCGAGCAGTACTTC

D gene: .
clone size: .
J gene: TRBJ1-3
V gene: TRBV4-1
CDR3 protein: CASSQGFSGYSGNTIYF
CDR3 DNA: TGCGCCAGCAGCCAAGGTTTTTCGGGTTACTCTGGAAACACCATATATTTT

D gene: .
clone size: .
J gene: TRBJ1-5
V gene: TRBV6-5
CDR3 protein: CASSPQEGSNQPQHF
CDR3 DNA: TGTGCCAGCAGTCCACAGGAGGGGAGCAATCAGCCCCAGCATTTT

D gene: .
clone size: .
J gene: TRBJ2-2
V gene: TRBV11-3
CDR3 protein: CASSSDRWADEDTGELFF
CDR3 DNA: TGTGCCAGCAGCTCCGACAGGTGGGCTGATGAGGACACCGGGGAGCTGTTTTTT

D gene: .
clone size: .
J gene: TRBJ1-1
V gene: TRBV4-1
CDR3 protein: CASSQGALTRPEAFF
CDR3 DNA: TGCGCCAGCAGCCAGGGAGCACTGACAAGGCCCGAAGCTTTCTTT

D gene: .
clone size: .
J gene: TRBJ2-1
V gene: TRBV2
CDR3 protein: CASSERRVENEQFF
CDR3 DNA: TGTGCCAGCAGTGAACGCAGGGTAGAGAATGAGCAGTTCTTC

D gene: TRBD1
clone size: .
J gene: TRBJ1-2
V gene: TRBV6-5
CDR3 protein: CASRKSGTGSYGYTF
CDR3 DNA: TGTGCCAGCAGAAAATCCGGGACAGGGAGCTATGGCTACACCTTC

D gene: TRBD2
clone size: .
J gene: TRBJ2-3
V gene: TRBV5-1
CDR3 protein: CASSSSGTGTSWSTDTQYF
CDR3 DNA: TGCGCCAGCAGCTCATCAGGCACCGGGACTAGCTGGAGCACAGATACGCAGTATTTT

D gene: .
clone size: .
J gene: TRBJ1-3
V gene: TRBV7-3
CDR3 protein: CASSADTYSGNTIYF
CDR3 DNA: TGTGCCAGCAGCGCAGACACCTACTCTGGAAACACCATATATTTT

D gene: TRBD1
clone size: .
J gene: TRBJ1-2
V gene: TRBV6-5
CDR3 protein: CASSRTGGSNYGYTF
CDR3 DNA: TGTGCCAGCAGCCGGACAGGGGGTTCTAACTATGGCTACACCTTC

D gene: TRBD1
clone size: .
J gene: TRBJ2-5
V gene: TRBV19
CDR3 protein: CASSEPGGAGETQYF
CDR3 DNA: TGTGCCAGCTCAGAGCCAGGGGGTGCGGGAGAGACCCAGTACTTC

D gene: .
clone size: .
J gene: TRBJ1-2
V gene: TRBV18
CDR3 protein: CASSRDAEGGYTF
CDR3 DNA: TGTGCCAGCTCACGAGATGCCGAGGGTGGCTACACCTTC

D gene: TRBD1
clone size: .
J gene: TRBJ2-2
V gene: TRBV18
CDR3 protein: CASSRQGLQGELFF
CDR3 DNA: TGTGCCAGCTCACGACAGGGGCTTCAGGGGGAGCTGTTTTTT

D gene: .
clone size: .
J gene: TRBJ1-4
V gene: TRBV28
CDR3 protein: CASSLIEGANEKLFF
CDR3 DNA: TGTGCCAGCAGTCTGATTGAGGGGGCTAATGAAAAACTGTTTTTT

D gene: .
clone size: .
J gene: TRBJ1-5
V gene: TRBV27
CDR3 protein: CASRRTAAYSNQPQHF
CDR3 DNA: TGTGCCAGCAGGCGGACAGCAGCCTATAGCAATCAGCCCCAGCATTTT

D gene: TRBD2
clone size: .
J gene: TRBJ2-1
V gene: TRBV5-6
CDR3 protein: CASSRWLAGGPYEQFF
CDR3 DNA: TGTGCCAGCAGCAGATGGCTAGCGGGGGGGCCTTATGAGCAGTTCTTC

D gene: .
clone size: .
J gene: TRBJ2-2
V gene: TRBV7-8
CDR3 protein: CASSYTVGGPGELFF
CDR3 DNA: TGTGCCAGCAGCTATACAGTGGGTGGTCCCGGGGAGCTGTTTTTT

D gene: .
clone size: few
J gene: TRBJ1-1
V gene: TRBV12-3/TRBV12-4
CDR3 protein: CASNSQNTEAFF
CDR3 DNA: TGTGCCAGCAATAGCCAGAACACTGAAGCTTTCTTT

D gene: TRBD2
clone size: .
J gene: TRBJ2-4
V gene: TRBV5-1
CDR3 protein: CASSFSSSGASNIQYF
CDR3 DNA: TGCGCCAGCAGCTTCAGCTCTAGCGGGGCCTCTAACATTCAGTACTTC

D gene: .
clone size: .
J gene: TRBJ1-4
V gene: TRBV6-1
CDR3 protein: CASSEDRGAGEKLFF
CDR3 DNA: TGTGCCAGCAGTGAAGATCGGGGGGCAGGTGAAAAACTGTTTTTT

D gene: .
clone size: .
J gene: TRBJ1-5
V gene: TRBV4-1
CDR3 protein: CASSQGRPEGANQPQHF
CDR3 DNA: TGCGCCAGCAGCCAAGGTCGTCCGGAAGGGGCTAATCAGCCCCAGCATTTT

D gene: .
clone size: .
J gene: TRBJ2-2
V gene: TRBV25-1
CDR3 protein: CASSFSGELFF
CDR3 DNA: TGTGCCAGCAGTTTCTCCGGGGAGCTGTTTTTT

D gene: .
clone size: .
J gene: TRBJ1-2
V gene: TRBV5-4
CDR3 protein: CASSLETGSGYTF
CDR3 DNA: TGTGCCAGCAGCTTGGAAACAGGGTCTGGCTACACCTTC

D gene: .
clone size: .
J gene: TRBJ1-4
V gene: TRBV6-1
CDR3 protein: CASSEAWNLKTAVNEKLFF
CDR3 DNA: TGTGCCAGCAGTGAAGCTTGGAATCTGAAGACAGCCGTAAATGAAAAACTGTTTTTT

D gene: .
clone size: .
J gene: TRBJ1-6
V gene: TRBV30
CDR3 protein: CASAGESSYNSPLHF
CDR3 DNA: TGTGCCTCCGCTGGAGAGAGCTCCTATAATTCACCCCTCCACTTT

D gene: .
clone size: .
J gene: TRBJ1-2
V gene: TRBV6-2/TRBV6-3
CDR3 protein: CASSSATPEHTF
CDR3 DNA: TGTGCCAGCAGCTCCGCGACTCCGGAACATACCTTC

D gene: TRBD1
clone size: .
J gene: TRBJ2-1
V gene: TRBV29-1
CDR3 protein: CSTEGQGDSYNEQFF
CDR3 DNA: TGCAGCACTGAGGGACAGGGGGATTCCTACAATGAGCAGTTCTTC

D gene: .
clone size: .
J gene: TRBJ1-5
V gene: TRBV10-3
CDR3 protein: CATSEGEDQPQHF
CDR3 DNA: TGTGCCACCAGTGAGGGGGAGGATCAGCCCCAGCATTTT

D gene: TRBD1
clone size: .
J gene: TRBJ2-5
V gene: TRBV4-2
CDR3 protein: CASSDGNRGGETQYF
CDR3 DNA: TGTGCCAGCAGCGATGGTAACAGGGGCGGGGAGACCCAGTACTTC

D gene: .
clone size: .
J gene: TRBJ1-6
V gene: TRBV7-6
CDR3 protein: CASSLGQGSPLHF
CDR3 DNA: TGTGCCAGCAGCTTAGGGCAGGGTTCACCCCTCCACTTT

D gene: TRBD1
clone size: .
J gene: TRBJ1-5
V gene: TRBV6-5
CDR3 protein: CASSLGTESNQPQHF
CDR3 DNA: TGTGCCAGCAGCCTAGGGACAGAGAGCAATCAGCCCCAGCATTTT

D gene: .
clone size: .
J gene: TRBJ2-3
V gene: TRBV5-4
CDR3 protein: CASTPRRDTDTQYF
CDR3 DNA: TGTGCCAGCACTCCCCGGAGGGACACAGATACGCAGTATTTT

D gene: TRBD1
clone size: .
J gene: TRBJ2-3
V gene: TRBV3-1/TRBV3-2
CDR3 protein: CASSQGTGFADTQYF
CDR3 DNA: TGTGCCAGCAGCCAGGGGACAGGGTTTGCAGATACGCAGTATTTT

D gene: .
clone size: .
J gene: TRBJ2-3
V gene: TRBV12-3/TRBV12-4
CDR3 protein: CASSRGTTDTQYF
CDR3 DNA: TGTGCCAGCAGCCGAGGGACTACAGATACGCAGTATTTT

D gene: .
clone size: few
J gene: TRBJ1-6
V gene: TRBV10-3
CDR3 protein: CAISGDTSGGSPLHF
CDR3 DNA: TGTGCCATCAGCGGTGACACGAGCGGAGGTTCACCCCTCCACTTT

D gene: .
clone size: .
J gene: TRBJ2-3
V gene: TRBV6-4
CDR3 protein: CASSATWLGPDTQYF
CDR3 DNA: TGTGCCAGCAGCGCTACTTGGCTGGGGCCAGATACGCAGTATTTT

D gene: TRBD1
clone size: .
J gene: TRBJ1-6
V gene: TRBV14
CDR3 protein: CASSQAGTGGSPLHF
CDR3 DNA: TGTGCCAGCAGCCAGGCCGGGACAGGGGGTTCACCCCTCCACTTT

D gene: TRBD1
clone size: .
J gene: TRBJ2-6
V gene: TRBV10-3
CDR3 protein: CATTTRTGGAGSGANVLTF
CDR3 DNA: TGTGCCACCACAACTAGGACAGGGGGCGCGGGCTCTGGGGCCAACGTCCTGACTTTC

D gene: TRBD2
clone size: .
J gene: TRBJ2-1
V gene: TRBV27
CDR3 protein: CASRPQELAGKYNEQFF
CDR3 DNA: TGTGCCAGCAGGCCCCAGGAGCTAGCGGGGAAATACAATGAGCAGTTCTTC

D gene: TRBD2
clone size: .
J gene: TRBJ2-5
V gene: TRBV3-1/TRBV3-2
CDR3 protein: CASSQWGGQETQYF
CDR3 DNA: TGTGCCAGCAGCCAATGGGGGGGCCAAGAGACCCAGTACTTC

D gene: .
clone size: .
J gene: TRBJ1-5
V gene: TRBV18
CDR3 protein: CASSPSGGRQPQHF
CDR3 DNA: TGTGCCAGCTCACCGTCGGGGGGTCGTCAGCCCCAGCATTTT

D gene: TRBD1
clone size: .
J gene: TRBJ1-4
V gene: TRBV6-2/TRBV6-3
CDR3 protein: CASSYPGQGREKLFF
CDR3 DNA: TGTGCCAGCAGTTATCCGGGACAGGGCCGCGAAAAACTGTTTTTT

D gene: TRBD2
clone size: .
J gene: TRBJ2-3
V gene: TRBV30
CDR3 protein: CAWSELAGVTDTQYF
CDR3 DNA: TGTGCCTGGAGTGAGCTAGCGGGGGTCACAGATACGCAGTATTTT

D gene: TRBD1
clone size: .
J gene: TRBJ1-1
V gene: TRBV25-1
CDR3 protein: CATSQRDRYTEAFF
CDR3 DNA: TGTGCCACCTCCCAACGGGACAGATACACTGAAGCTTTCTTT

D gene: TRBD1
clone size: .
J gene: TRBJ2-5
V gene: TRBV5-1
CDR3 protein: CASGTSGQFQETQYF
CDR3 DNA: TGCGCCAGCGGAACCTCGGGACAGTTCCAAGAGACCCAGTACTTC